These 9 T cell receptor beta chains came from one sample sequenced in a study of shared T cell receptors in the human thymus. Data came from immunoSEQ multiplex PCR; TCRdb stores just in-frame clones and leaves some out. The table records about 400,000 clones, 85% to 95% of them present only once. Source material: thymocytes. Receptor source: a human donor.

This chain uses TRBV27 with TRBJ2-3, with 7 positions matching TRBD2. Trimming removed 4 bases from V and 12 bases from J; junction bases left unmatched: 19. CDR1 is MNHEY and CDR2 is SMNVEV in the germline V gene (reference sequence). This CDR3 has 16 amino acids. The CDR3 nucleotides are TGTGCCAGCAGTTCTATGGGTGCAGGTCGGGGGGTTAGCCAGTATTTT. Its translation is CASSSMGAGRGVSQYF.

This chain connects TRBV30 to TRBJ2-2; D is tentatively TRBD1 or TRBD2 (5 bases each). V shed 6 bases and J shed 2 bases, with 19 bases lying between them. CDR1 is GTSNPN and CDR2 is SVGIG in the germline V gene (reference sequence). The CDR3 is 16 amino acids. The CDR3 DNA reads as TGTGCCTGCCCCGATAAGGGACGGATCAACACCGGGGAGCTGTTTTTT. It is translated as CACPDKGRINTGELFF.

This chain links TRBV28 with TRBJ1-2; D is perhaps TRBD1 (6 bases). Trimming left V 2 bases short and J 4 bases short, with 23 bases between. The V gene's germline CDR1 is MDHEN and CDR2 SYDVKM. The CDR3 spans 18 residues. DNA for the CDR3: TGTGCCAGCAGTTTAATTAAGAGTGCGGGGGCACCTTTCTATGGCTACACCTTC. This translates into CASSLIKSAGAPFYGYTF.

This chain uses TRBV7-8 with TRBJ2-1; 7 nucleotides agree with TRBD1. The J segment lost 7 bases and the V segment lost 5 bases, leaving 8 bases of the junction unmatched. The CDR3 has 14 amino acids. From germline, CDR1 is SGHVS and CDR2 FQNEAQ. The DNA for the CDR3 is TGTGCCAGCAGCCCACAGGGGTCACTAAATGAGCAGTTCTTC. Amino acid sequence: CASSPQGSLNEQFF.

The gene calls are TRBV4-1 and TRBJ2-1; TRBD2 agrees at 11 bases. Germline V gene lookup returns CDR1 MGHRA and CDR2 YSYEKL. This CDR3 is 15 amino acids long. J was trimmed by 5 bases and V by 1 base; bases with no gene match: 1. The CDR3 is CASSQGLAGNNEQFF. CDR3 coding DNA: TGCGCCAGCAGCCAAGGACTAGCGGGAAACAATGAGCAGTTCTTC.

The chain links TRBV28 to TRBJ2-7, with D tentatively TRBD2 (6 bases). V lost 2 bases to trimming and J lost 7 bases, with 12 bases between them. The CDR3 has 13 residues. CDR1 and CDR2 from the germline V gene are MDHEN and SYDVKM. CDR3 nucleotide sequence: TGTGCCAGCAGTTTAGAAGCGGAGGGGGAGCAGTACTTC. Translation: CASSLEAEGEQYF.

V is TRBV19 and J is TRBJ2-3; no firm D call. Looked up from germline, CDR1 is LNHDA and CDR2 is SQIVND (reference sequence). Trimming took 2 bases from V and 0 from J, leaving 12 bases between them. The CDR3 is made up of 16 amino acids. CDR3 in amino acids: CASSINLRPSTDTQYF. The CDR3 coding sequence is TGTGCCAGTAGTATAAACTTACGGCCTAGCACAGATACGCAGTATTTT.

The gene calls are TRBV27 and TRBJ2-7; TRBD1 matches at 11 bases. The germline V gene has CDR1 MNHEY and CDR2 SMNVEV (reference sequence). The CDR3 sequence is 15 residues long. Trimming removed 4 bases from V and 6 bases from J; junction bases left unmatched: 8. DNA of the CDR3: TGTGCCAGCAGTTCCCCGGACAGGGGGCGTAGCGAGCAGTACTTC. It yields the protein CASSSPDRGRSEQYF.

CDR3 nucleotides: TGTGCCAGCAGTTTCTCGGGACTAGCCAGTAATGAGCAGTTCTTC. This sequence encodes CASSFSGLASNEQFF. The chain is built from TRBV27 and TRBJ2-1, with 9 bases aligning to TRBD2. Trimming at V came to 3 bases and at J to 7 bases, leaving 7 bases not matched to a gene. The CDR3 runs to 15 residues. Germline CDR1 reads MNHEY; CDR2 reads SMNVEV (reference sequence).